The following is a TCR beta chain sequence with its context. What it binds is not known. For TCR, cDNA came from 5'RACE template switching, which added a universal primer site and UMIs. Each CDR3 protein is one row after TCRdb ran MiXCR on the 5' RACE reads. Of 200,000 to 300,000 distinct CDR3 sequences listed, about an eighth are singletons. The data are from a study of T cells after yellow fever vaccination. Whole-study context: The fractions with low cell numbers were processed using SMART-Seq v4 Ultra Low Input.

The V and J ends lost 6 bases and 6 bases respectively, with 15 bases between them. Germline values: CDR1 SEHNR, CDR2 FQNEAQ (reference sequence). CDR3 length: 13 residues. Study observations and caveats: Though it reached lower strength, the secondary response hit its peak faster, day 5 versus 15. Of the clonotypes, a small share occurred in both CD4 and CD8 compartments.

The TCR comes from a man aged 30 to 45 who received the YFV17D yellow fever vaccine. The rearrangement links TRBV7-9 to TRBJ2-7; TRBD1 is a possible D gene (6 bases). Sequenced here: CD4+ T cells sorted from PBMCs, sampled 45 days after the yellow fever booster vaccination. CDR3 DNA: TGTGCCAGCAGACACAGGGCGTCTGGCGAGCAGTACTTC. Translated: CASRHRASGEQYF.